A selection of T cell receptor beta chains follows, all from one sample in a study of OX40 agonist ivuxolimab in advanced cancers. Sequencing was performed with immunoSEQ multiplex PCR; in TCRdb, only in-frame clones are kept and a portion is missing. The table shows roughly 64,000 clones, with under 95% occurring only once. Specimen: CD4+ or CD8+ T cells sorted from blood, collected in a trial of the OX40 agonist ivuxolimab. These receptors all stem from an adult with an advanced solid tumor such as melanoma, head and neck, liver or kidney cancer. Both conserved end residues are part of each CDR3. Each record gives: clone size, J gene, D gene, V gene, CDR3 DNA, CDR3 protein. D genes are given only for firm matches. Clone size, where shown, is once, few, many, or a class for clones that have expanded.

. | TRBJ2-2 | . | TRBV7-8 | TGTGCCAGCAGCCCTCGGGACCGAAACACCGGGGAGCTGTTTTTT | CASSPRDRNTGELFF
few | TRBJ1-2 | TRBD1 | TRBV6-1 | TGTGCCAGCAGCCCAACAGGGGATGACTATGGCTACACCTTC | CASSPTGDDYGYTF
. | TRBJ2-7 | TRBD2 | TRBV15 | TGTGCCACCAGCAGAGGGGAGGGCCTCTCCTACGAGCAGTACTTC | CATSRGEGLSYEQYF
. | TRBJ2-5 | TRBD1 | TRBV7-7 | TGTGCTAGCAGACGTCCGTCGACAGGGCCGGAGGAGACCCAGTACTTC | CASRRPSTGPEETQYF
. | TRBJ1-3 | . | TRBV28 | TGTGCCAGCAGGTCAAGCGACATCTCTGGAAACACCATATATTTT | CASRSSDISGNTIYF
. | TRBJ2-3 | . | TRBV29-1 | TGCAGCGCTGTGGGGGGAACAGATACGCAGTATTTT | CSAVGGTDTQYF
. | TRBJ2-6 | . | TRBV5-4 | TGTGCCAGCACCTTTTTCTCTGGGGCCAACGTCCTGACTTTC | CASTFFSGANVLTF
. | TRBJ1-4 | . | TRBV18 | TGTGCCAGCTCACCACGAGTGGGTGACGAAAAACTGTTTTTT | CASSPRVGDEKLFF
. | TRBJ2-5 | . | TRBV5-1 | TGCGCCAGCAGCTTGGGGGCGGAGACCCAGTACTTC | CASSLGAETQYF
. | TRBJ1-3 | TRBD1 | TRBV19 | TGTGCCAGTAGTCCCCGGACAGGGGGTCGAAGCTCTGGAAACACCATATATTTT | CASSPRTGGRSSGNTIYF
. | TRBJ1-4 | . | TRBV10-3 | TGTGCCATCAGCCAGACAGCGTCTAATGAAAAACTGTTTTTT | CAISQTASNEKLFF
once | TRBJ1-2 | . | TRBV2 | TGTGCCAGCAGTGATAGGAGGACAGTTAGGGGCTACACCTTC | CASSDRRTVRGYTF
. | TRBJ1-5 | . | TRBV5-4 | TGTGCCAGCAGCTTGGGGGGCTTTGGGGAGCCCCAGCATTTT | CASSLGGFGEPQHF
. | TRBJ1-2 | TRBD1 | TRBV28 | TGTGCCAGCCGATCCGGACAGGGAGTCTATGGCTACACCTTC | CASRSGQGVYGYTF
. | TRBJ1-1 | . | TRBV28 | TGTGCCAGCAGTACAGGAACCACTGAAGCTTTCTTT | CASSTGTTEAFF
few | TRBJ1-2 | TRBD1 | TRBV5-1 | TGCGCCAGCAGCACCGGACAGGGGTATGGCTACACCTTC | CASSTGQGYGYTF
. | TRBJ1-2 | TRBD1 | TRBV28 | TGTGCCAGCAGTCGGGACAGGGCGACATATGGCTACACCTTC | CASSRDRATYGYTF
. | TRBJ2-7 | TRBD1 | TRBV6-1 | TGTGCCAGCAGCCTCCTCCGGGACAGGGGGCGGGAGCAGTACTTC | CASSLLRDRGREQYF
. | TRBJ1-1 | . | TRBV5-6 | TGTGCCAGCAGCTTGGGCGGGGGATACACTGAAGCTTTCTTT | CASSLGGGYTEAFF
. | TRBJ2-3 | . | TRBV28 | TGTGCCAGCAGTTTCCTTTTCGATACGCAGTATTTT | CASSFLFDTQYF
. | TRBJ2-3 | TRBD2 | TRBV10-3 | TGTGCCATCAGTGGCGGGAGGATGTCAGATACGCAGTATTTT | CAISGGRMSDTQYF
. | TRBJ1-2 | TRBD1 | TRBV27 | TGTGCCAGCAGTACCCAGGGACAGGGGTCCGGGGGCTACACCTTC | CASSTQGQGSGGYTF